This T cell receptor (beta chain) was sequenced during a study of a mutant IDH1 vaccine in newly diagnosed glioma. Study-level information: Most had both radiotherapy and temozolomide beforehand; others had only one.

This sample's time point: week 5, during vaccination. A single vaccine dose contained 300 ug of mutant IDH1 20-mer peptide, and topical imiquimod was used with it. Germline loops: CDR1 WNHNN, CDR2 SYGVQD (reference sequence). The V gene end was trimmed by 0 bases and the J gene end by 14 bases; junction bases not matched to a gene: 5. The CDR3 covers 14 residues. On this clone: As yet, its antigen is unknown.

Profiling relied on immunoSEQ multiplex PCR, and the TCRdb table lists in-frame clones only, not all of them. The table lists around 56,000 clones, approximately 80% of them singletons. The receptor was isolated from a woman under 30 with glioma. Some clones in this sample may be carry-over from other donors' samples. The specimen comprised PBMCs, sampled from a glioma patient whose treatment included an IDH1 peptide vaccine. This chain joins TRBV10-1 and TRBJ2-1, with 12 bases identical to TRBD2. The CDR3 DNA sequence: TGCGCCAGCAGTGAGTCCCGACTAGCGGGAGTCAAGTTCTTC. It specifies CASSESRLAGVKFF.